These 9 T cell receptor beta chains originate from one sample sequenced in a study of cytomegalovirus exposure and HLA in healthy donors. The PCR was carried out with 60 Vbeta primers and 13 Jbeta primers. Only in-frame clones appear in the TCRdb table, and some are missing; sequencing was by immunoSEQ multiplex PCR. The sample holds about 180,000 clones, 65% to 85% seen once. Input material: PBMCs. These receptor sequences come from a man aged 55 to 69 in good health and CMV-seronegative.

This clone is a singleton in its sample. This chain uses TRBV10-2 with TRBJ1-4; tentative D call: TRBD1 (5 bases). The CDR3 has 15 residues. Germline V CDR1 and CDR2: WSHSY, SAAADI. Trimming took 0 bases from V and 1 from J, leaving 6 bases between them. DNA for the CDR3: TGCGCCAGCAGTGAGTCGCAGGGAACTAATGAAAAACTGTTTTTT. It translates to CASSESQGTNEKLFF.

This clone was picked up a small number of times. This chain uses TRBV6-4 with TRBJ2-3; TRBD2 matches at 10 bases. The germline CDR1 and CDR2 sequences are MRHNA and SNTAGT. Trimming cost V 3 bases and J 5 bases; bases outside gene matches: 5. CDR3 length equals 15 residues. In DNA form, the CDR3 reads TGTGCCAGCAGTGAGTCTAGCGGGGGAGGAGATACGCAGTATTTT. This encodes CASSESSGGGDTQYF.

The V call is TRBV30, the J call TRBJ2-5; D is undetermined. In germline, CDR1 is GTSNPN, CDR2 SVGIG (reference sequence). V shed 1 base and J shed 2 bases, with 5 bases lying between them. The CDR3 is 12 amino acids. CDR3 DNA sequence: TGTGCCTGGAGTGGTCGGCAAGAGACCCAGTACTTC. Translated, it gives CAWSGRQETQYF.

The chain carries TRBV4-2 and TRBJ2-1; D perhaps matches TRBD2 (6 bases). This CDR3 spans 16 amino acids. CDR1 LGHNA and CDR2 YNFKEQ come from the germline V gene. Trimming cost V 0 bases and J 0 bases, with 9 bases left between them. The CDR3, as DNA: TGTGCCAGCAGCCAAGAAGGGGACTTCTCCTACAATGAGCAGTTCTTC. It yields the protein CASSQEGDFSYNEQFF.

The chain couples TRBV5-4 to TRBJ2-7; 8 bases align to TRBD1. The CDR3 has 15 residues. V shed 7 bases and J 2 bases; nucleotides not matched to a gene: 11. CDR1 and CDR2 (germline): SGHNT, YYREEE (reference sequence). CDR3 protein: CASGRTGTGAYEQYF. In DNA form, the CDR3 reads TGTGCCAGCGGCCGGACCGGGACAGGAGCCTACGAGCAGTACTTC.

Written as DNA, the CDR3 is TGCGCCAGCAGTGAGTCGGGTAGGGGGCGAGCTTTCTTT. It codes for CASSESGRGRAFF. The V and J genes are TRBV10-1 and TRBJ1-1; 7 nucleotides align to TRBD1. Trimming removed 0 bases from V and 10 bases from J; junction bases left unmatched: 5. Germline V gives CDR1 WNHNN, CDR2 SYGVQD (reference sequence). The CDR3 has 13 amino acids.

This rearrangement joins TRBV7-3 to TRBJ2-3; maybe TRBD2 (5 bases). CDR1 is SGHTA and CDR2 is FQGTGA in the germline V gene. This CDR3 contains 17 residues. The germline V and J ends were trimmed by 2 bases and 2 bases, with 17 bases remaining between them. The CDR3 DNA reads TGTGCCAGCAGCTTAGGGGTCGGAGGACCAAACACAGATACGCAGTATTTT. This translates into CASSLGVGGPNTDTQYF.

The chain employs TRBV27 and TRBJ1-1; tentatively, D is TRBD1 (6 bases). V was cut by 3 bases and J by 1 base, with 12 bases left in between. The CDR3 spans 15 residues. CDR1 and CDR2 (germline): MNHEY, SMNVEV (reference sequence). The DNA for the CDR3 is TGTGCCAGCAGTTTGGCTTGGACAGCGAACACTGAAGCTTTCTTT. Protein sequence: CASSLAWTANTEAFF.

This chain connects TRBV28 to TRBJ2-7, with D possibly TRBD1 on 5 matching bases. The germline gives CDR1 MDHEN, CDR2 SYDVKM. The CDR3 is 14 amino acids. Trimming left V 4 bases short and J 2 bases short, with 12 bases between. The CDR3 region has the DNA TGTGCCAGCAGTTCAACCGACAGAACCTACGAGCAGTACTTC. It is translated as CASSSTDRTYEQYF. Looking up the rest from reference TRBV28 and TRBJ2-7 gives the full variable domain: DVKVTQSSRYLVKRTGEKVFLECVQDMDHENMFWYRQDPGLGLRLIYFSYDVKMKEKGDIPEGYSVSREKKERFSLILESASTNQTSMYLCASSSTDRTYEQYFGPGTRLTVT.